Listed here is a single T cell receptor beta chain. This clone has only a few counts. Its recognized antigen is unknown. Base-call qualities are not available, and no considerably larger clone is one nucleotide away. These data belong to a study of blood T cell repertoires in COVID-19 (dated by TCRdb to 2020 to 2021). About the study as a whole: Samples covering the acute and convalescent phases of COVID-19 were provided by collaborators in the United States, Italy and Spain. Where available, HLA class I and class II types were taken from metadata supplied by the sample provider and were not determined by assay-based typing. Deeply sampled blood TCRbeta repertoires from subjects exposed to, actively infected with, or recovered from COVID-19 were included in the dataset. Samples came from the ongoing ImmuneRACE study (first 160 participants) plus 1,254 subjects from 6 global collaborators. The material from the prospective study consisted of cDNA or gDNA derived from T cells, B-cell-depleted T cells, or PBMCs. A de-identified subject ID, COVID-19 status, age in years and sex were almost always included in the sample metadata. The repertoires were released in a freely available public database intended as a resource for research on the immune response to SARS-CoV-2.

The immunoSEQ Assay, a bias-controlled multiplex PCR, was used to amplify TCRbeta CDR3 regions from genomic DNA. Processing in the source paper ran as follows. The number of nucleated cells in each sample was estimated from the amplification of reference gene primers within the assay. To quantify the absolute abundance of each unique TCRbeta CDR3 rearrangement, sequence reads were collapsed and filtered. For each sample, productive Simpson clonality was calculated as the square root of Simpson's diversity index across productive rearrangements. This is the immuneACCESS table as TCRdb keeps it, with only in-frame sequences that have V and J called. A part of the clones is gone; compared with another copy, unresolved V genes explain less than half, and the rest is unexplained. For V, J and clone size, that table is used; D and trimming come from the DNA. This sample lists some 160,000 clones; approximately 80% were detected once. In total, the top ten clones hold more than 11% of the sample.

Study-wide conclusions, independent of this receptor: The amount of clinical and demographic metadata varied by source and participant and was provided uncurated.

Collaborating institutions collected whole blood in K2EDTA tubes following their own protocols. For TCRbeta analysis, collaborators shipped samples in one of three forms: frozen whole blood, isolated PBMCs, or DNA extracted from either of those sample types. CDR1 and CDR2, per the germline V gene, are MDHEN and SYDVKM. The CDR3 numbers 19 residues from cysteine through phenylalanine. Left in the record is the CDR3 DNA by itself, 57 bases read in frame from the first base. The junction carries 30 bases between V and J, which are trimmed by 6 bases and 4 bases respectively. The receptor chain draws on TRBV28 and TRBJ1-2, with a weak D call of TRBD1 (6 bases match). The TCR was taken from a woman of 80 years or more with acute or convalescent COVID-19. The sample consisted of peripheral blood. For the CDR3, the sequence is CASSKFSLGGASRFYGYTF. The sequence in DNA is TGTGCCAGCAGCAAGTTTTCGCTTGGGGGGGCCTCTCGATTCTATGGCTACACCTTC.